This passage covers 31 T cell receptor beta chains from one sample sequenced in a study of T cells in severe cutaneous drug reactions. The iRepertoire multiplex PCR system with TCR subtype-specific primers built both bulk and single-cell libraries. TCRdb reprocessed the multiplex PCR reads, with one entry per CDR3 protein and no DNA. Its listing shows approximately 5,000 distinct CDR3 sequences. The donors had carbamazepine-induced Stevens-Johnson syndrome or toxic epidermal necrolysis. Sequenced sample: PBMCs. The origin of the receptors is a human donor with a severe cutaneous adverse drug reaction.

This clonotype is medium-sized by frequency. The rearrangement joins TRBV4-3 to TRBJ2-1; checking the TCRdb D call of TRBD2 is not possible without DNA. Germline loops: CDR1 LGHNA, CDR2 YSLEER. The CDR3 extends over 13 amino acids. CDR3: CASSQDTSGEQFF.

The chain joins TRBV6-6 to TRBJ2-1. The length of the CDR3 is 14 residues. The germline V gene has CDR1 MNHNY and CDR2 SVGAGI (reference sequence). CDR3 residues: CASSYSKYTNEQFF.

This CDR3 reads CASSHGLAGGMETQYF. This chain links TRBV3-1 with TRBJ2-5; TCRdb proposes TRBD2, but this gene call is untestable without DNA. In germline, CDR1 is LGHDT, CDR2 YNNKEL (reference sequence). CDR3 length equals 16 residues.

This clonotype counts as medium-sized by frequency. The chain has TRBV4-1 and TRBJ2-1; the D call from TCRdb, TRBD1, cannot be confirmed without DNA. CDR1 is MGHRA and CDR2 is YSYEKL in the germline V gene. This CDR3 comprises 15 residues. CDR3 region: CASSLPTGGIYEQFF.

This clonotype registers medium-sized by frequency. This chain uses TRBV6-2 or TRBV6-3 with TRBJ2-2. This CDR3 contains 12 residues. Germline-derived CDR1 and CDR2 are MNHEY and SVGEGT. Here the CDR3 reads CASSLATGELFF.

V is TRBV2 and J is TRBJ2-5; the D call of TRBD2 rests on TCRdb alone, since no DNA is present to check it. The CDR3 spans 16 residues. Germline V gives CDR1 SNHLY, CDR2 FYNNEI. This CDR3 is CASSEEASINQETQYF. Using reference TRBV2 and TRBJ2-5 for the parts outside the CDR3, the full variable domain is EPEVTQTPSHQVTQMGQEVILRCVPISNHLYFYWYRQILGQKVEFLVSFYNNEISEKSEIFDDQFSVERPDGSNFTLKIRSTKLEDSAMYFCASSEEASINQETQYFGPGTRLLVL.

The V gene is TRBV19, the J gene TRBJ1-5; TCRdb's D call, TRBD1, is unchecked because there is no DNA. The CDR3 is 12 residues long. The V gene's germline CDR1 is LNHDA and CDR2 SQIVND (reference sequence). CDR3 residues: CASTAQYQPQHF.

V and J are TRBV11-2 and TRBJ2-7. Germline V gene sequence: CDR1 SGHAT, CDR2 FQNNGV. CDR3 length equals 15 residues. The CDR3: CASSEYLIVSYEQYF.

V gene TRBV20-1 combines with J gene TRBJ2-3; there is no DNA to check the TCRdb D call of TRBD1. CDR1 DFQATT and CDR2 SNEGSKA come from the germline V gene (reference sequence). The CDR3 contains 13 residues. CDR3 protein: CSAEQGAGDTQYF.

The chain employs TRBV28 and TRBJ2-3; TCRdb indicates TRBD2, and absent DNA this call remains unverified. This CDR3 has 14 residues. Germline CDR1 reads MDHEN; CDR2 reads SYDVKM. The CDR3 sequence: CASSIAGASDTQYF.

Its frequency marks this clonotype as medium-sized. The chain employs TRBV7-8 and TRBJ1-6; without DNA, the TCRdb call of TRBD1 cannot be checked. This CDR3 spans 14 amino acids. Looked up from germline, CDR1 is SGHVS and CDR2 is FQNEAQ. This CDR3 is CASSLGGRQSPLHF.

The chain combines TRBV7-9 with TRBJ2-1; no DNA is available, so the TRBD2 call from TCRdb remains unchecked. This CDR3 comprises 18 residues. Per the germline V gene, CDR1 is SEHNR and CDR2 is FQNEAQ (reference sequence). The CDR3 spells CASSSSTTSGKWRNEQFF.

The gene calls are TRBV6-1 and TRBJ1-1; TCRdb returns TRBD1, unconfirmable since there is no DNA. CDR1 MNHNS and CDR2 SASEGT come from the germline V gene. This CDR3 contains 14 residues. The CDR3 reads CATGRTGMNTEAFF.

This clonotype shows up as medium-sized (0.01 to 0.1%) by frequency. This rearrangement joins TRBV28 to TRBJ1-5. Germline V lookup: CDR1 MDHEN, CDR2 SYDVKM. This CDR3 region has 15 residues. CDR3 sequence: CASNQAPYSNQPQHF.

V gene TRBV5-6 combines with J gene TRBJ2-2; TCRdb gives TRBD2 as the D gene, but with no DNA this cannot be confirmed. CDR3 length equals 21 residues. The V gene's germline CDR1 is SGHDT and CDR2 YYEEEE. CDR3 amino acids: CASSLDLPGLAGAGNTGELFF. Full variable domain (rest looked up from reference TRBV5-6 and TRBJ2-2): DAGVTQSPTHLIKTRGQQVTLRCSPKSGHDTVSWYQQALGQGPQFIFQYYEEEERQRGNFPDRFSGHQFPNYSSELNVNALLLGDSALYLCASSLDLPGLAGAGNTGELFFGEGSRLTVL.

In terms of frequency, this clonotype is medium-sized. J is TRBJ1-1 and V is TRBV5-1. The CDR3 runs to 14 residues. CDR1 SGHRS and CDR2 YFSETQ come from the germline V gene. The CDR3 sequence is CASSLDSGNTEAFF.

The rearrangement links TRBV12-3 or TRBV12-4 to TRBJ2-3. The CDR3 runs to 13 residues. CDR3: CASSLRSTDTQYF.

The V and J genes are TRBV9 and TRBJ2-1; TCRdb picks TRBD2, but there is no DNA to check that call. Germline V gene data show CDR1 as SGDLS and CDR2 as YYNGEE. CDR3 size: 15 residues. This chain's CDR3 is CASSPRLAIFNEQFF.

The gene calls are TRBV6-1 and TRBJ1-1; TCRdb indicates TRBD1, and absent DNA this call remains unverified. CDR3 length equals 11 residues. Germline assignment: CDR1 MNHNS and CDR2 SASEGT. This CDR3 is CASLYGQEAFF.

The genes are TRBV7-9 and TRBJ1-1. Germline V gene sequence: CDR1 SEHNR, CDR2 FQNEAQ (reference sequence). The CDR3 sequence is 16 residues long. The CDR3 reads CASSLVASPAVGEAFF.

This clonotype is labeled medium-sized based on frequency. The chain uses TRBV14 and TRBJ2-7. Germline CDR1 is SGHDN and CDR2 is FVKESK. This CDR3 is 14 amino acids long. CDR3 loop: CASSRGADGYEQYF.

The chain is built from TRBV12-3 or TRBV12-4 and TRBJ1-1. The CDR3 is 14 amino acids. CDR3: CASRGTRMNTEAFF.

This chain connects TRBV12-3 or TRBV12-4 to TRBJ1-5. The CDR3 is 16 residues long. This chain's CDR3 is CASSLAFGVGNQPQHF.

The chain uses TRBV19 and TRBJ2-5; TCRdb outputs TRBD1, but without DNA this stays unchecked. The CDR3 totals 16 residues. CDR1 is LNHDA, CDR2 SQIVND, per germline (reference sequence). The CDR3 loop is CASSMRGRGSSETQYF. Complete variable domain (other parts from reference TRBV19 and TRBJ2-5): DGGITQSPKYLFRKEGQNVTLSCEQNLNHDAMYWYRQDPGQGLRLIYYSQIVNDFQKGDIAEGYSVSREKKESFPLTVTSAQKNPTAFYLCASSMRGRGSSETQYFGPGTRLLVL.

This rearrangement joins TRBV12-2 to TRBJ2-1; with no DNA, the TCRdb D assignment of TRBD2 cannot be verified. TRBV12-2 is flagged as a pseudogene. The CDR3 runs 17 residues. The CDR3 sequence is CASRSLGRICTYNEQFF.

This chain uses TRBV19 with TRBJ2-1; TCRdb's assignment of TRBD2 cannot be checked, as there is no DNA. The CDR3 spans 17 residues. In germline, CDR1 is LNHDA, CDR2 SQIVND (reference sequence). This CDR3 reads CASSIYGRQISYNEQFF.

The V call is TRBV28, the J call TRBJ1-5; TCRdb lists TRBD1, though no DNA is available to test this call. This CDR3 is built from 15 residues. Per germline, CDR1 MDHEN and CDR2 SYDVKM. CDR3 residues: CASSPLGQGNQPQHF.

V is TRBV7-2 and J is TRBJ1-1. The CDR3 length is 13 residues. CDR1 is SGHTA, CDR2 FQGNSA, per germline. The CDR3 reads CASSPDGNTEAFF.

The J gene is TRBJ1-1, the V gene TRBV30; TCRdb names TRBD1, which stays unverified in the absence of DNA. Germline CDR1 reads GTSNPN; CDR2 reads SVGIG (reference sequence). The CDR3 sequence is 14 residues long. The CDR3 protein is CAWSYTGERTEAFF.

The CDR3 reads CASTTRGQGGNTEAFF. The chain uses TRBV19 and TRBJ1-1; the TCRdb D gene call, TRBD1, has no DNA to confirm it. The CDR3 spans 16 residues. Germline CDR1 LNHDA, CDR2 SQIVND (reference sequence).

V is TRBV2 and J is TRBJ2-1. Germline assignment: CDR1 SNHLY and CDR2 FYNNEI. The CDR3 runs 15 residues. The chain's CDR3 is CASSDRGFSYNEQFF.